Sequencing of this T cell receptor (beta chain) was carried out in a study of T cell repertoires in cytomegalovirus infection (dated by TCRdb to between 2019 and 2020). Broadly, across the study: Alongside well-studied HLA-B-restricted epitopes, the peptide stimulations were aimed at recently identified HLA-C-restricted CMV epitopes, whose presentation resists viral immunomodulation. The HLA type of each donor mattered for the analysis, because public TCR beta signatures pointed to carriage of CMV infection along with the matching HLA type. General conclusions and limits of the study: In both this cohort and an independent cohort of 352 donors, the cumulative frequency of public TCR beta family members distinguished carriers of CMV infection plus the relevant HLA type. In the ex vivo response, HLA-C-restricted CMV-specific TCR beta clonotypes were dominant, and in two of eight donors the single most frequent clonotype came from this HLA-C-restricted group.

As for this clonotype: Its antigen is unknown. Nothing much larger sits one base from this clone, and base qualities are not available.

The treatment or condition label on this specimen signifies: in vitro stimulation with specific CMV peptide epitopes to enrich CMV-specific T cells. This sample was sequenced with an Illumina HiSeq 1500. TCRdb passed the public sequencing reads through fastp at Q25 and MiXCR, retaining productive beta sequences. Each entry is one CDR3 protein sequence, shown with its most common DNA and genes. This sample has 570,000 or so distinct CDR3 sequences in its table, and roughly 42% of those were observed once. The ten largest clones add up to 48% of the sample. The germline ends are 9 bases apart after V is trimmed by 0 bases and J by 0 bases. The CDR1 and CDR2 encoded by the germline V gene are SGHVS and FQNEAQ. The cysteine opens and the phenylalanine closes a CDR3 of 16 amino acids. The retained sequence is limited to the CDR3, 48 bases, with the frame set at the first base.

The sequence was obtained from a human donor in good health (CMV status not recorded). Some clones in this sample may be carry-over from other donors' samples. The material was cultured PBMCs, obtained from culture after CMV antigen stimulation. The V and J segments used are TRBV7-8 and TRBJ2-4; no D gene is confidently identified. The sequence in DNA is TGTGCCAGCAGCTTAGCAGCAGATCTAGCCAAAAACATTCAGTACTTC. It is translated as CASSLAADLAKNIQYF.